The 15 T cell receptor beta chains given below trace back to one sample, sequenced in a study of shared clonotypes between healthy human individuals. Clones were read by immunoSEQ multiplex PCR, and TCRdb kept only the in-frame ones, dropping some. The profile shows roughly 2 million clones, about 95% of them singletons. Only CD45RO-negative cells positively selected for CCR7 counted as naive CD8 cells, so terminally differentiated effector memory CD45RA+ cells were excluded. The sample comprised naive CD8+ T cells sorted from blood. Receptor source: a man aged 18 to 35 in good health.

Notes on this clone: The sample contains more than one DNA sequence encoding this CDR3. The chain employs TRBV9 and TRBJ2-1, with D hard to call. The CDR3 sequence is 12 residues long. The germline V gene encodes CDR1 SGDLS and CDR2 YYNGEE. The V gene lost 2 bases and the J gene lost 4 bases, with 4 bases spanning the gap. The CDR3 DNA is TGTGCCAGCAGCGTCGATTACAATGAGCAGTTCTTC. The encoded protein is CASSVDYNEQFF.

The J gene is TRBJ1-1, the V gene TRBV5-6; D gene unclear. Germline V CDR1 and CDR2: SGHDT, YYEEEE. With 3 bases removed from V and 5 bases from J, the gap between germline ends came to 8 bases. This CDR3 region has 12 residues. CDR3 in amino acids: CASSWTATEAFF. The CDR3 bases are TGTGCCAGCAGCTGGACTGCAACTGAAGCTTTCTTT. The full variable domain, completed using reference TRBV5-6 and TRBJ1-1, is DAGVTQSPTHLIKTRGQQVTLRCSPKSGHDTVSWYQQALGQGPQFIFQYYEEEERQRGNFPDRFSGHQFPNYSSELNVNALLLGDSALYLCASSWTATEAFFGQGTRLTVV.

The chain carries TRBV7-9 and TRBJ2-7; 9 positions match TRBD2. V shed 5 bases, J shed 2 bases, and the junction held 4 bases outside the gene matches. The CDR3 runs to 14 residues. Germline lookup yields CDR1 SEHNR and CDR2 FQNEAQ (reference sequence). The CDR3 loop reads CASSLAGGAYEQYF. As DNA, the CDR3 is TGTGCCAGCAGCCTCGCGGGGGGGGCCTACGAGCAGTACTTC.

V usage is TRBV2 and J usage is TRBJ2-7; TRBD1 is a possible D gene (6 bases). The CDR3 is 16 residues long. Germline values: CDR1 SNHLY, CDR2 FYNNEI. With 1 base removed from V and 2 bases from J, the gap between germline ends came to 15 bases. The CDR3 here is CASSEGAGARAYEQYF. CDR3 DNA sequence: TGTGCCAGCAGTGAAGGGGCAGGGGCGAGGGCCTACGAGCAGTACTTC.

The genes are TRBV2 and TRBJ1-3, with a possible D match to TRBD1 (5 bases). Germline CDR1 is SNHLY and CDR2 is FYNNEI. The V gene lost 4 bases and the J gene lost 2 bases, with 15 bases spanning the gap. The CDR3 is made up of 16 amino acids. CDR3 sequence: CASSVGRETPGNTIYF. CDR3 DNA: TGTGCCAGCAGTGTCGGCAGGGAGACCCCTGGAAACACCATATATTTT. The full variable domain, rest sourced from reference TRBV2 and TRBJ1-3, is EPEVTQTPSHQVTQMGQEVILRCVPISNHLYFYWYRQILGQKVEFLVSFYNNEISEKSEIFDDQFSVERPDGSNFTLKIRSTKLEDSAMYFCASSVGRETPGNTIYFGEGSWLTVV.

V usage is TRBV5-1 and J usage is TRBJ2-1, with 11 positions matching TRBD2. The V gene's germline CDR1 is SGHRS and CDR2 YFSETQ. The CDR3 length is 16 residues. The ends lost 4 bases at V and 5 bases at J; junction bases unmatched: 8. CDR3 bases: TGCGCCAGCAGCCCCCGAGGGACTAGCGGTAACAATGAGCAGTTCTTC. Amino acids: CASSPRGTSGNNEQFF.

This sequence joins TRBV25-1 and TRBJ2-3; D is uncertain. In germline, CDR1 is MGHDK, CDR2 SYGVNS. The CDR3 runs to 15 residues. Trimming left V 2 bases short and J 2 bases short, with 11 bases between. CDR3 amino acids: CASSELGWDTDTQYF. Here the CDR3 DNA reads TGTGCCAGCAGTGAACTTGGGTGGGACACAGATACGCAGTATTTT.

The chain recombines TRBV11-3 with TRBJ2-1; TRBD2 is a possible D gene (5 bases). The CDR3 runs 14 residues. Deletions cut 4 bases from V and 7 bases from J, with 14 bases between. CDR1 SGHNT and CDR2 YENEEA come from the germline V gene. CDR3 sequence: CASSSESGSNEQFF. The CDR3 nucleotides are TGTGCCAGCAGCTCCGAATCGGGGTCGAATGAGCAGTTCTTC.

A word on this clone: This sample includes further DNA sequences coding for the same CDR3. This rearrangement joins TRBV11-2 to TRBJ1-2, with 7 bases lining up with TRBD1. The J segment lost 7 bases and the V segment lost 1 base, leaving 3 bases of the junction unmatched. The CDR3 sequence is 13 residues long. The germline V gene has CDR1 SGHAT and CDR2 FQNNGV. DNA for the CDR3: TGTGCCAGCAGCTTAGGACAGGGAGGTGGCTACACCTTC. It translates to CASSLGQGGGYTF.

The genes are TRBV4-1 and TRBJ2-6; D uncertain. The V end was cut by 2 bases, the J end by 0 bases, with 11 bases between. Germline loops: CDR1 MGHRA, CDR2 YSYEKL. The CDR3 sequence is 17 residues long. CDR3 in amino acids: CASSQTQTDSGANVLTF. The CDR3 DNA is TGCGCCAGCAGCCAAACACAAACCGACTCTGGGGCCAACGTCCTGACTTTC.

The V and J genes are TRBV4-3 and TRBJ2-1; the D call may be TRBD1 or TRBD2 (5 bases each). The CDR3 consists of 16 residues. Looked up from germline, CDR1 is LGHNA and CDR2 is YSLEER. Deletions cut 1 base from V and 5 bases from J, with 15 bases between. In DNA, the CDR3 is TGCGCCAGCAGCCAAGTCCACCCGGGGACCAACAATGAGCAGTTCTTC. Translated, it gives CASSQVHPGTNNEQFF.

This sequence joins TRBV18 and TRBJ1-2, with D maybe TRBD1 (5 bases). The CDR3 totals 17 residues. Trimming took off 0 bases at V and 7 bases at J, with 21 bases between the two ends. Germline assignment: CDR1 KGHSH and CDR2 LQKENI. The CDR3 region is CASSPPRKGSFEGGYTF. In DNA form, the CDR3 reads TGTGCCAGCTCACCACCTCGCAAGGGGTCATTCGAAGGTGGCTACACCTTC.

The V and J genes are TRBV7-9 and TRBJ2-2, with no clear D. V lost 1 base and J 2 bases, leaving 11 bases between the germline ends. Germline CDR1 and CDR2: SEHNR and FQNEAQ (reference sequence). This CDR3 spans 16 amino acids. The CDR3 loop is CASSLVGWRNTGELFF. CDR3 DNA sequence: TGTGCCAGCAGCTTAGTTGGTTGGCGCAACACCGGGGAGCTGTTTTTT.

CDR3 DNA sequence: TGTGCCAGTAGTCCGGCGAACTCTGGAAACACCATATATTTT. Protein product: CASSPANSGNTIYF. The V call is TRBV19, the J call TRBJ1-3; unclear D gene. V lost 5 bases and J lost 0, with 8 bases in between. Germline CDR1 reads LNHDA; CDR2 reads SQIVND (reference sequence). The CDR3 spans 14 residues.

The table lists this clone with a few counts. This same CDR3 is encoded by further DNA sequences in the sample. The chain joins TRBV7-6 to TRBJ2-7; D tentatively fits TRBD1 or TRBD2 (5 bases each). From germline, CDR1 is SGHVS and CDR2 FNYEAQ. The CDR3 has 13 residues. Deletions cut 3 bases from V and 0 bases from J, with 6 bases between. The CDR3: CASSLGPSYEQYF. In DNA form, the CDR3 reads TGTGCCAGCAGCTTGGGACCCTCCTACGAGCAGTACTTC.